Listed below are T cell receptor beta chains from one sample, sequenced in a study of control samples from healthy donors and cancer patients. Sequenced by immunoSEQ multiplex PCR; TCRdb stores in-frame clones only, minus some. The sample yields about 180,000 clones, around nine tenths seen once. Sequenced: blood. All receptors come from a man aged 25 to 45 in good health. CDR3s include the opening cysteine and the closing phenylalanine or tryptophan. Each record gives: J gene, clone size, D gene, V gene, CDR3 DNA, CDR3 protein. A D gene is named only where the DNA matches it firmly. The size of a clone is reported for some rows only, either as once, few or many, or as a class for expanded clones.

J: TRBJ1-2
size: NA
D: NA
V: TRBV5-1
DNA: TGCGCCAGCAGCCCACGGGCAGGGGAAGGTGTCTATGGCTACACCTTC
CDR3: CASSPRAGEGVYGYTF

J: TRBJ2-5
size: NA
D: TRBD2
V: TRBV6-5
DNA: TGTGCCAGCAACCTCCAGGGACTAGCCCAAGAGACCCAGTACTTC
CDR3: CASNLQGLAQETQYF

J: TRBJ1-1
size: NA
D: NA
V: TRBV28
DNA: TGTGCCAGCAGTTTATTAAACCCGCCTTCTGAAGCTTTCTTT
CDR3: CASSLLNPPSEAFF

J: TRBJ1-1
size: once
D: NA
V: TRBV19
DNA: TGTGCCAGTAGCAAAACAGGGTACACTGAAGCTTTCTTT
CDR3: CASSKTGYTEAFF

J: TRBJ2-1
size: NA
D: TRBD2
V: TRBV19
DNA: TGTGCCAGTAGTATTAGCGGGAGCTCCTACAATGAGCAGTTCTTC
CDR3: CASSISGSSYNEQFF

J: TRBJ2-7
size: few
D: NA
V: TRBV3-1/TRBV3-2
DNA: TGTGCCAGCAGCCAAGGGGGCGAGCAGTACTTC
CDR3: CASSQGGEQYF

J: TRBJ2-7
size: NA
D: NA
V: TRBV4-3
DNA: TGCGCCAGCAGCCAAGACGGGGGAAGGGGGGAGCAGTACTTC
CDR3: CASSQDGGRGEQYF

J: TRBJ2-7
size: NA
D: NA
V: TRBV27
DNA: TGTGCCAGCAGTTTAGGGCCTAGGGACCCCTACGAGCAGTACTTC
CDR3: CASSLGPRDPYEQYF

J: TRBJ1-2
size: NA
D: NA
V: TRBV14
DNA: TGTGCCAGCAGCCAAGTAGGGGGTTATGGCTACACCTTC
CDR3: CASSQVGGYGYTF

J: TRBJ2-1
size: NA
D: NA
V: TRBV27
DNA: TGTGCCAGCAGTTTATGGCCTGAGCAGTTCTTC
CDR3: CASSLWPEQFF

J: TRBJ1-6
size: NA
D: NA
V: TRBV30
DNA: TGTAAGGGTAGGAATTCACCCCTCCACTTT
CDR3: CKGRNSPLHF

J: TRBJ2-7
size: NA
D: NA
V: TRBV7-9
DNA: TGTGCCAGCAGCCCACGGGACGTGCAGTACTTC
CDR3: CASSPRDVQYF

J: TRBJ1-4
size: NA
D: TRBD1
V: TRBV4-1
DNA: TGCGCCAGCAGCCAAGTTGGGGGGACAGGGGTAGAAAAACTGTTTTTT
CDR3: CASSQVGGTGVEKLFF

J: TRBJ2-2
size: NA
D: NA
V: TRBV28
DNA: TGTGCCAGCAGTTTCCGTACCGGGGAGCTGTTTTTT
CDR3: CASSFRTGELFF

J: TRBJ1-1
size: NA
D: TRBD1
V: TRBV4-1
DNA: TGCGCCAGCAGCCCCGACAGGGTTTTATTGGGTGAAGCTTTCTTT
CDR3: CASSPDRVLLGEAFF

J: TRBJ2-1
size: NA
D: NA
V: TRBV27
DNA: TGTGCCAGCAGTCAAACTCAAACCGGGACGTCAGACTCGGAGCAGTTCTTC
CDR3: CASSQTQTGTSDSEQFF

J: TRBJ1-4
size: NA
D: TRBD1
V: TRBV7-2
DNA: TGTGCCAGCAGCCGGGACAGGGGAGAAAAACTGTTTTTT
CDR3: CASSRDRGEKLFF

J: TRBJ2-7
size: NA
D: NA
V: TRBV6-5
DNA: TGTGCCAGCAGGGACACCTCCTACGAGCAGTACTTC
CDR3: CASRDTSYEQYF

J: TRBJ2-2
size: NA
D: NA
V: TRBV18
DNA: TGTGCCAGCTCACCACCAGGGAACACCGGGGAGCTGTTTTTT
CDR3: CASSPPGNTGELFF

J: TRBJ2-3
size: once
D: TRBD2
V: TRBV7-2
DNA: TGTGCCAGCAGCTCGGTCGCGACTAGCCCCACAGATACGCAGTATTTT
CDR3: CASSSVATSPTDTQYF

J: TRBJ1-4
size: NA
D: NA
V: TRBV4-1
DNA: TGCGCCAGCAGCCAAGTTGCCCCTTATAATGAAAAACTGTTTTTT
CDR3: CASSQVAPYNEKLFF

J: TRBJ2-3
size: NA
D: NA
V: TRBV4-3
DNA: TGCGCCAGCAGCCAACGAGGGAGTAGCACAGATACGCAGTATTTT
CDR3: CASSQRGSSTDTQYF

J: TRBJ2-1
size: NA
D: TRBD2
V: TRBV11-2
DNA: TGTGCCAGCAGCCTAGTCTCCCTATCGAGCGGGGGGGGAACCGAGCAGTTCTTC
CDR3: CASSLVSLSSGGGTEQFF

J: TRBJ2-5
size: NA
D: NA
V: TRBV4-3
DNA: TGCGCCAGCAGCCCCGCGGGGGCCCCAGAGACCCAGTACTTC
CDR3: CASSPAGAPETQYF

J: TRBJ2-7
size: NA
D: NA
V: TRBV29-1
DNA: TGCACCGGGAAGGGTATACTAGCCGTACCTGGGGAGCAGTACTTC
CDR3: CTGKGILAVPGEQYF